This T cell receptor (beta chain) came from a study of CD8 T cells in ankylosing spondylitis. Trimming removed 3 bases from V and 5 bases from J, with 6 bases in between. Germline values: CDR1 DFQATT, CDR2 SNEGSKA (reference sequence). The CDR3 consists of 11 residues. Notes on the study in general: Disease-linked clones reportedly concentrated significantly in matched ankylosing spondylitis synovial fluid. Made up of about eight highly homologous variants, a TCR beta motif appeared characteristic of ankylosing spondylitis blood.

This clonotype was seen repeatedly, ten times or more. What it binds is unknown. With molecular barcodes, quantitative 5'-RACE was used to make the TCR beta libraries. One entry per CDR3 protein results from TCRdb running MiXCR on the 5' RACE reads. Among about 100,000 distinct CDR3 sequences listed, 8.8% were seen once. This TCR came from a male donor with ankylosing spondylitis or in good health (not recorded which). The rearrangement uses TRBV20-1 and TRBJ2-3, with D tentatively TRBD1 (5 bases). The specimen sequenced was blood, either unsorted or a sorted T cell fraction (not recorded which). The CDR3 sequence is CSASGQDTQYF. DNA for the CDR3: TGCAGTGCTAGCGGACAAGATACGCAGTATTTT.